This section outlines one T cell receptor (beta chain) sequence together with its context. The target antigen is unknown. The source of the sample is a study of T-cell reconstitution after alpha-beta-depleted transplantation in children. Findings of the study overall: Surviving recipient T cells and thymic progenitors underlay high day-60 TCRbeta diversity in some patients. Counts and diversity of T cells one year after transplant came mostly from newly produced T cells. Reports say that about two months after transplant, the alpha-beta T cells came out of several hundred graft clones that had expanded.

It was with unique molecular identifiers that the TCRbeta library was prepared. TCRdb recomputed calls from the PCR reads with MiXCR, one row per CDR3 protein. The sample lists about 980,000 distinct CDR3 sequences, around 30% occurring once. The CDR3 length is 13 residues. CDR1 is SQVTM, CDR2 ANQGSEA, per germline. Sequencing used PBMCs, mostly from graft donor cells, obtained 360 days after TCRalphabeta/CD19-depleted stem cell transplant. This TCR derives from a boy under three years old who had a stem cell transplant for SCID, so the T cells may come from the graft donor. This chain uses TRBV29-1 with TRBJ1-6; D remains unclear. CDR3 region: CGTRKGFNSPLHF. The CDR3 DNA follows: TGCGGAACTAGGAAGGGATTTAATTCACCCCTCCACTTT.